This note documents a single T cell receptor (beta chain) sequence. Its cognate antigen is unknown. The data belong to a study of T cells in Graves' hyperthyroidism and ophthalmopathy. Amplification of TCR beta CDR3 regions was performed using RNA transcripts as template. Using the HTBI primer set, a first-round RT-PCR was run on the TCR CDR3. TCRdb processed the multiplex PCR reads anew with MiXCR; each CDR3 protein has one entry. The sample shows just under 750,000 distinct CDR3 sequences, about 35% of them seen only once. Study-wide points: Blood shared most expanded thyroid clonotypes above 0.001.

The sample taken for sequencing was blood. The sequence derives from a woman in her thirties or forties with Graves' hyperthyroidism.

CDR3 amino acids: CASSQPGLAPYEQYF. The CDR3, as DNA: TGCGCCAGCAGCCAACCGGGACTAGCTCCCTACGAGCAGTACTTC. The V and J genes are TRBV4-1 and TRBJ2-7, with TRBD2 identical over 9 bases. In germline, CDR1 is MGHRA, CDR2 YSYEKL. V dropped 2 bases and J dropped 2; count of bases not matched to a gene: 4. The CDR3 is 15 amino acids.